Described below is a single TCR beta chain sequence and its context. These data come from a study of blood T cell repertoires in COVID-19. Whole-study context: There were acute and convalescent COVID-19 samples, and they came from the United States, Italy and Spain. T cells, B-cell-depleted T cells, or PBMCs provided the cDNA or gDNA that served as material.

Methods used by the authors: Counts of nucleated cells, estimated from reference gene primer amplification, were obtained. Sequencing used immunoSEQ multiplex PCR; TCRdb keeps in-frame clones, though not all of them. That table gives V, J and clone size, and the DNA gave D and trimming. This table holds 200,000 or so clones, roughly nine tenths found once. The CDR3 is 14 residues long. Trimming removed 0 bases at V and 8 bases at J, with 14 bases between. Germline CDR1 SGDLS, CDR2 YYNGEE. Specimen: peripheral blood. This receptor was obtained from a man between 65 and 85 years old with active or convalescent COVID-19. This chain connects TRBV9 to TRBJ1-1; perhaps TRBD1 as D (5 bases). The CDR3 region is CASSVDGTPLEAFF. For the CDR3, the DNA is TGTGCCAGCAGCGTAGACGGGACTCCATTAGAAGCTTTCTTT.